This TCR beta chain was sequenced in a study of T cells in women clearing cervical HPV infection. Method: immunoSEQ multiplex PCR; TCRdb's copy keeps in-frame clones and lacks some. In all, the sample yields approximately 31,000 clones. About this clone itself: The missing CDR3 end, 3 residues past where the read stops, is filled in from the germline J gene.

The germline V gene encodes CDR1 SGHDN and CDR2 FVKESK. Deletions cut 0 bases from V and 0 bases from J, with 11 bases between. The CDR3 length is 16 residues. The chain carries TRBV14 and TRBJ1-2; D uncertain. This TCR derives from a woman aged 18 to 75 with a cervical HPV16 infection that either progressed to CIN3+ or cleared (not recorded which). The specimen was blood buffy coat. The CDR3 DNA, read in part, is TGTGCCAGCAGCCAAGATAGAAGAGACTCTAACTATGGC. Translation gives CASSQDRRDSNYG. The complete CDR3 sequence is CASSQDRRDSNYGYTF.